These 17 T cell receptor beta chains share one sample of origin, sequenced in a study of spatial heterogeneity in lung cancer. Findings and caveats of the study: Counts that tracked tumor mutation counts were those of expanded intratumoral alpha and beta TCRs.

TCRdb used MiXCR to reprocess the 5' RACE reads, holding one entry per CDR3 protein. Among about 8,400 distinct CDR3 sequences listed, 8.2% were seen once. Their specific antigens are unknown. Time point reported: sample taken at primary tumor resection. Source: lung tumor tissue, taken at surgery. Source of these receptors: a male donor with early-stage non-small cell lung cancer.

This clonotype has a count of ten or more. This beta chain is a stray sequence in a library constructed for alpha chains; its clone size is not meaningful. The chain joins TRBV20-1 to TRBJ2-1; D gene ambiguous. Trimming took 3 bases from V and 9 from J, leaving 15 bases between them. The germline V gene has CDR1 DFQATT and CDR2 SNEGSKA (reference sequence). This CDR3 is built from 13 residues. CDR3 loop: CSARAPRTVEQFF. For the CDR3, the DNA is TGCAGTGCTAGGGCTCCTAGAACGGTTGAGCAGTTCTTC.

By sample share, this clonotype is medium-sized. The library was prepared for alpha chains; this beta chain is a stray read, so its frequency means little. The CDR3 reads CASSLAEAGNQPQHF. Here the CDR3 DNA reads TGTGCCAGCAGCTTGGCGGAGGCCGGCAATCAGCCCCAGCATTTT. The chain combines TRBV5-5 with TRBJ1-5; no definite D call. Germline loops: CDR1 SGHKS, CDR2 YYEKEE (reference sequence). Deletions cut 0 bases from V and 2 bases from J, with 9 bases between. This CDR3 comprises 15 residues. Drawing the rest from reference TRBV5-5 and TRBJ1-5, the complete variable domain is DAGVTQSPTHLIKTRGQQVTLRCSPISGHKSVSWYQQVLGQGPQFIFQYYEKEERGRGNFPDRFSARQFPNYSSELNVNALLLGDSALYLCASSLAEAGNQPQHFGDGTRLSIL.

This clonotype has at least ten counts. Little can be read into the size of this beta chain, an off-target read in a library designed for alpha chains. The rearrangement uses TRBV7-2 and TRBJ1-2, with TRBD1 as a possible D gene (6 bases). In germline, CDR1 is SGHTA, CDR2 FQGNSA. V lost 5 bases and J lost 6, with 19 bases in between. This CDR3 has 15 residues. This chain's CDR3 is CASSPQGRLSNGYTF. CDR3 DNA sequence: TGTGCCAGCAGCCCGCAGGGGAGGCTATCAAATGGCTACACCTTC.

This clonotype was found many times. In a library made to pick up alpha chains, this beta chain is a stray read with a size that means little. The chain has TRBV14 and TRBJ1-1; D gene ambiguous. The germline CDR1 and CDR2 sequences are SGHDN and FVKESK. The CDR3 has 13 amino acids. The ends were cut back, 4 bases at V and 3 bases at J, with 9 bases in the middle. CDR3 in DNA: TGTGCCAGCAGCCTCGAAACATACACTGAAGCTTTCTTT. Its protein is CASSLETYTEAFF. The complete variable domain, with remaining parts taken from reference TRBV14 and TRBJ1-1, reads EAGVTQFPSHSVIEKGQTVTLRCDPISGHDNLYWYRRVMGKEIKFLLHFVKESKQDESGMPNNRFLAERTGGTYSTLKVQPAELEDSGVYFCASSLETYTEAFFGQGTRLTVV.

Comments on this clonotype: Because the library targeted alpha chains, this beta chain is an off-target read whose size means little. The chain employs TRBV6-2 or TRBV6-3 and TRBJ1-1; D gene uncertain. The CDR3 consists of 13 residues. Per germline, CDR1 MNHEY and CDR2 SVGEGT. The ends were cut back, 6 bases at V and 6 bases at J, with 14 bases in the middle. The CDR3: CASRRRMEAEAFF. For the CDR3, the DNA is TGTGCCAGCAGACGGAGGATGGAAGCTGAAGCTTTCTTT.

In this sample, this clonotype is medium-sized. This beta chain is an unintended read in a library built for alpha chains; its size means little. The chain employs TRBV7-2 and TRBJ2-7; 8 nucleotides align to TRBD2. Trimming took 3 bases from V and 4 from J; bases not matched to a gene: 8. The germline gives CDR1 SGHTA, CDR2 FQGNSA. CDR3 length: 15 residues. The CDR3 DNA follows: TGTGCCAGCAGCTTGTCGGCGGGAGGCTTGTACGAGCAGTACTTC. The encoded protein is CASSLSAGGLYEQYF.

There are many counts of this clonotype. Little can be read into the size of this beta chain, an off-target read in a library designed for alpha chains. The chain links TRBV6-2 or TRBV6-3 to TRBJ2-7; D gene uncertain. Germline-derived CDR1 and CDR2 are MNHEY and SVGEGT. Trimming took 6 bases from V and 0 from J, leaving 15 bases between them. The CDR3 is 15 residues long. The chain's CDR3 is CASSEYTTGSYEQYF. For the CDR3, the DNA is TGTGCCAGCAGCGAATACACCACTGGCTCCTACGAGCAGTACTTC.

A word on this clonotype: This beta chain came through as a stray read in a library set up for alpha chains, and its size says little. This chain uses TRBV5-6 with TRBJ2-7; TRBD1 matches 7 bases. The V segment lost 0 bases and the J segment 9 bases; nucleotides outside the gene matches: 12. The CDR3 covers 15 residues. CDR1 is SGHDT, CDR2 YYEEEE, per germline. The CDR3 reads CASSLGTGPLRVQYF. The CDR3 DNA reads TGTGCCAGCAGCTTGGGGACAGGACCTCTACGAGTGCAGTACTTC. The variable domain in full, with the rest retrieved from reference TRBV5-6 and TRBJ2-7, is DAGVTQSPTHLIKTRGQQVTLRCSPKSGHDTVSWYQQALGQGPQFIFQYYEEEERQRGNFPDRFSGHQFPNYSSELNVNALLLGDSALYLCASSLGTGPLRVQYFGPGTRLTVT.

This clonotype was seen ten or more times. The library was built for alpha chains, so this beta chain is an off-target read and its size means little. The chain is built from TRBV5-1 and TRBJ1-1; D might be TRBD1 (5 bases). In germline, CDR1 is SGHRS, CDR2 YFSETQ. This CDR3 spans 13 amino acids. Trimming pared 6 bases from V and 0 bases from J, leaving 9 bases between. CDR3 in DNA: TGCGCCAGCAAGGGGTCCATGAACACTGAAGCTTTCTTT. It codes for CASKGSMNTEAFF.

This clonotype is termed medium-sized. With the library built for alpha chains, this beta chain is off target and its frequency is not meaningful. J is TRBJ2-7 and V is TRBV21-1; the table gives TRBD1 as D, unverified against the DNA. TRBV21-1 is labeled a pseudogene. The CDR3 has 16 residues. CDR3: CASSKALTGGRYEQYF. For the CDR3, the DNA is TGTGCCAGCAGCAAAGCCCTAACAGGGGGGAGGTACGAGCAGTACTTC.

This clonotype qualifies as medium-sized. For a library built for alpha chains, this beta chain is a stray read; little rests on its size. The J gene is TRBJ2-4, the V gene TRBV6-2 or TRBV6-3; D possibly corresponds to TRBD2 (6 bases). The CDR3 contains 15 residues. Trimming stripped 2 bases from V and 8 bases from J, with 16 bases between. CDR1 and CDR2 (germline): MNHEY, SVGEGT. The DNA for the CDR3 is TGTGCCAGCAGTTACGCGGGGCCCGAAAATGACATTCAGTACTTC. It specifies CASSYAGPENDIQYF.

By frequency in the sample, this clonotype is medium-sized. Because the library targeted alpha chains, this beta chain is an off-target read whose size means little. The V gene is TRBV29-1, the J gene TRBJ2-1, with TRBD2 matching over 8 bases. The trim removed 4 bases at V and 7 bases at J, leaving 6 bases unmatched. There are 13 residues in the CDR3. Germline V lookup: CDR1 SQVTM, CDR2 ANQGSEA. CDR3 nucleotide sequence: TGCAGCGTTGCCCCTTCTAGCGGGAATGAGCAGTTCTTC. Translated, it gives CSVAPSSGNEQFF.

This clonotype has only a few counts. The size of this beta chain means little, since it is a stray read in a library made for alpha chains. The chain uses TRBV19 and TRBJ2-3, with 8 bases that match TRBD1. From germline, CDR1 is LNHDA and CDR2 SQIVND (reference sequence). After removal of 5 bases from V and 3 bases from J, the junction contained 4 bases not matched to a gene. The length of the CDR3 is 14 residues. The CDR3 spells CASSSGQETDTQYF. The CDR3 nucleotides are TGTGCCAGTAGTTCGGGACAGGAGACAGATACGCAGTATTTT.

This clonotype was recorded a few times. Since it is a stray read in a library aimed at alpha chains, this beta chain has a size that is not meaningful. This chain links TRBV3-1 with TRBJ1-2; a weak D match, TRBD1 (5 bases). Trimming removed 0 bases from V and 4 bases from J, with 12 bases in between. The germline CDR1 and CDR2 sequences are LGHDT and YNNKEL (reference sequence). This CDR3 contains 15 residues. The CDR3 here is CASSQDPGQTYGYTF. The CDR3 bases are TGTGCCAGCAGCCAAGATCCAGGGCAAACCTATGGCTACACCTTC.

This clonotype is labeled medium-sized. With the library built for alpha chains, this beta chain is off target and its frequency is not meaningful. This chain uses TRBV20-1 with TRBJ2-5; D gene ambiguous. Looked up from germline, CDR1 is DFQATT and CDR2 is SNEGSKA (reference sequence). This CDR3 has 14 residues. V lost 1 base and J lost 2, with 11 bases in between. The CDR3 DNA sequence: TGCAGTGCTAGAGTTATACACCGACAAGAGACCCAGTACTTC. This codes for CSARVIHRQETQYF.

Relative to its sample, this clonotype is medium-sized. This beta chain appears as a stray read in a library generated for alpha chains; its size is not informative. This chain links TRBV27 with TRBJ1-1; D remains ambiguous. CDR3 length equals 13 residues. V gave up 0 bases and J gave up 1 base, with 3 bases separating them. Germline-derived CDR1 and CDR2 are MNHEY and SMNVEV (reference sequence). The CDR3 loop reads CASSLSRNTEAFF. DNA for the CDR3: TGTGCCAGCAGTTTATCACGGAACACTGAAGCTTTCTTT.

This clonotype qualifies as medium-sized. This beta chain appears as a stray read in a library generated for alpha chains; its size is not informative. The chain recombines TRBV29-1 with TRBJ2-3; D not certain. Germline CDR1 reads SQVTM; CDR2 reads ANQGSEA. V was pared by 7 bases and J by 2 bases, with 10 bases between. The CDR3 is made up of 12 amino acids. CDR3 sequence (DNA): TGCAGCGCGATCCCAAACACAGATACGCAGTATTTT. Its protein product is CSAIPNTDTQYF.